This T cell receptor beta chain appears in the sequencing data of a study of T cell responses to AZD1222 COVID-19 vaccine. Overall study findings and caveats: Only a handful of AZD1222 recipients, several in all, had baseline seropositivity. White British people made up most donors, females outnumbered males, and clonal diversity was possibly underestimated.

Some clones are missing from TCRdb's copy, which holds only in-frame ones; the method was immunoSEQ multiplex PCR. The sample lists some 150,000 clones; about nine tenths were seen once. Per germline, CDR1 MDHEN and CDR2 SYDVKM. The CDR3 extends over 17 amino acids. V shed 5 bases, J shed 5 bases, and the junction held 13 bases outside the gene matches. On this clone: Its antigen remains unknown.

The sample here was peripheral blood, taken on day 0 of MenACWY control vaccination. The sequence was collected from an adult in good health. This rearrangement joins TRBV28 to TRBJ1-4; TRBD1 agrees at 8 bases. CDR3 sequence (DNA): TGTGCCAGCAGTACCCTCCGCTCAGGGGGCCTAAATGAAAAACTGTTTTTT. Protein sequence: CASSTLRSGGLNEKLFF.